The T cell receptor (beta chain) described here comes from a study of CD8 T cells in Susac syndrome. Study results and caveats: The study's TCR sequencing and HLA analysis covered a relatively small number of individuals, and the study acknowledged this. None of the CD4+ T cell repertoires in Susac syndrome showed clonal expansion.

RNA totalling about 0.45 to 1 ug underwent reverse transcription with random hexamers. Amplification of TCR beta CDR3 used immunoSEQ multiplex PCR across 54 Vbeta and 13 Jbeta. TCRdb redid the calling of the immunoSEQ multiplex PCR reads with MiXCR, one entry per CDR3 protein. Found here are some 210,000 distinct CDR3 sequences, less than 95% of them singletons; the top ten hold 0.15% to 0.2%. About this clonotype: The target antigen is unknown.

Sequencing was done on a sample of CD4+ T cells from PBMCs. The TCR was taken from a human donor with Susac syndrome.

The CDR3 DNA sequence: TGTGCCAGTAGTATCGACAGGGGTCCCTACGAGCAGTACTTC. Translation gives CASSIDRGPYEQYF. This chain uses TRBV19 with TRBJ2-7; TRBD1 agrees at 8 bases. This CDR3 contains 14 residues. V dropped 3 bases and J dropped 2; count of bases not matched to a gene: 3. Germline CDR1 is LNHDA and CDR2 is SQIVND (reference sequence).